The 2 T cell receptor beta chains reported below all come from one sample, sequenced in a study of persistence of HIV-infected CD4 T cells. Antigens for these TCRs are unknown. Cells were stimulated nonspecifically with anti-CD3/anti-CD28 magnetic beads. CD4+ T cells upregulating both CD40 ligand and CD69 were sorted as responding cells. The libraries were made with immunoSEQ version 4 in survey mode. Sequencing used immunoSEQ multiplex PCR; TCRdb keeps in-frame clones, though not all of them. The sample shows some 50,000 clones, approximately 90% of them seen only once. The input for sequencing was CD4+ T cells sorted from PBMCs after approximately 18-hour stimulation, taken from a patient who received antiretroviral therapy. Every receptor here comes from an adult woman with HIV who was CMV-seropositive.

CDR3 amino acids: CASSLAGGAEAFF. Written as DNA, the CDR3 is TGTGCCAGCAGCTTGGCCGGAGGCGCTGAAGCTTTCTTT. The rearrangement joins TRBV5-4 to TRBJ1-1; D gene ambiguous. The CDR3 is 13 amino acids. Germline V gene data show CDR1 as SGHNT and CDR2 as YYREEE (reference sequence). The V end was cut by 0 bases, the J end by 6 bases, with 9 bases between.

This clone was seen once. The chain combines TRBV30 with TRBJ1-5, with D maybe TRBD1 (5 bases). Trimming took off 5 bases at V and 2 bases at J, with 19 bases between the two ends. This CDR3 has 16 amino acids. Germline CDR1 GTSNPN, CDR2 SVGIG (reference sequence). The CDR3 loop reads CAWSKTGGIGNQPQHF. Written as DNA, the CDR3 is TGTGCCTGGTCGAAAACGGGGGGAATCGGCAATCAGCCCCAGCATTTT.